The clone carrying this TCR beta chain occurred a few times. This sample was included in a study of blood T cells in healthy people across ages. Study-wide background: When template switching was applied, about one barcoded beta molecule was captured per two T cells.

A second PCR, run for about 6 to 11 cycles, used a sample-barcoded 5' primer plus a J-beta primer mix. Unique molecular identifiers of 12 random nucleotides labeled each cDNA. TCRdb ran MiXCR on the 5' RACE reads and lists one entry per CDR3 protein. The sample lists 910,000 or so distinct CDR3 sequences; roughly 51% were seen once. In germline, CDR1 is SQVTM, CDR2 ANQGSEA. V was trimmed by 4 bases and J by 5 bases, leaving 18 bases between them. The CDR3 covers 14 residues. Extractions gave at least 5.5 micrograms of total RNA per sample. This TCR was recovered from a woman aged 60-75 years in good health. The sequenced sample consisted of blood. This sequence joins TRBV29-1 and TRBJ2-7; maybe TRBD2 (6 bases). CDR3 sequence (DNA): TGCAGCGTTGGGGATGGAGGGAGAGGTGACGAGCAGTACTTC. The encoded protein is CSVGDGGRGDEQYF.